The entry that follows covers one T cell receptor beta chain sequence. The antigen remains unidentified. This entry belongs to a study of T cell responses to AZD1222 COVID-19 vaccine. Findings and limits, study-wide: It should be noted that donors were predominantly white British and more often female, and clonal diversity was possibly underestimated.

Per the germline V gene, CDR1 is DFQATT and CDR2 is SNEGSKA (reference sequence). This CDR3 has 16 residues. With V trimmed by 3 bases and J by 0 bases, 8 bases remained unmatched. The table came from immunoSEQ multiplex PCR; TCRdb's copy has only in-frame clones and leaves some out. The sample lists roughly 150,000 clones, 70% to 90% occurring once. The chain recombines TRBV20-1 with TRBJ1-3, with 7 bases fitting TRBD1. Material: peripheral blood, obtained on day 0 of AZD1222 vaccination. This receptor was taken from an adult in good health. This CDR3 reads CSASVRDSSSGNTIYF. In nucleotides, the CDR3 is TGCAGTGCTAGTGTCCGGGACAGTAGCTCTGGAAACACCATATATTTT.